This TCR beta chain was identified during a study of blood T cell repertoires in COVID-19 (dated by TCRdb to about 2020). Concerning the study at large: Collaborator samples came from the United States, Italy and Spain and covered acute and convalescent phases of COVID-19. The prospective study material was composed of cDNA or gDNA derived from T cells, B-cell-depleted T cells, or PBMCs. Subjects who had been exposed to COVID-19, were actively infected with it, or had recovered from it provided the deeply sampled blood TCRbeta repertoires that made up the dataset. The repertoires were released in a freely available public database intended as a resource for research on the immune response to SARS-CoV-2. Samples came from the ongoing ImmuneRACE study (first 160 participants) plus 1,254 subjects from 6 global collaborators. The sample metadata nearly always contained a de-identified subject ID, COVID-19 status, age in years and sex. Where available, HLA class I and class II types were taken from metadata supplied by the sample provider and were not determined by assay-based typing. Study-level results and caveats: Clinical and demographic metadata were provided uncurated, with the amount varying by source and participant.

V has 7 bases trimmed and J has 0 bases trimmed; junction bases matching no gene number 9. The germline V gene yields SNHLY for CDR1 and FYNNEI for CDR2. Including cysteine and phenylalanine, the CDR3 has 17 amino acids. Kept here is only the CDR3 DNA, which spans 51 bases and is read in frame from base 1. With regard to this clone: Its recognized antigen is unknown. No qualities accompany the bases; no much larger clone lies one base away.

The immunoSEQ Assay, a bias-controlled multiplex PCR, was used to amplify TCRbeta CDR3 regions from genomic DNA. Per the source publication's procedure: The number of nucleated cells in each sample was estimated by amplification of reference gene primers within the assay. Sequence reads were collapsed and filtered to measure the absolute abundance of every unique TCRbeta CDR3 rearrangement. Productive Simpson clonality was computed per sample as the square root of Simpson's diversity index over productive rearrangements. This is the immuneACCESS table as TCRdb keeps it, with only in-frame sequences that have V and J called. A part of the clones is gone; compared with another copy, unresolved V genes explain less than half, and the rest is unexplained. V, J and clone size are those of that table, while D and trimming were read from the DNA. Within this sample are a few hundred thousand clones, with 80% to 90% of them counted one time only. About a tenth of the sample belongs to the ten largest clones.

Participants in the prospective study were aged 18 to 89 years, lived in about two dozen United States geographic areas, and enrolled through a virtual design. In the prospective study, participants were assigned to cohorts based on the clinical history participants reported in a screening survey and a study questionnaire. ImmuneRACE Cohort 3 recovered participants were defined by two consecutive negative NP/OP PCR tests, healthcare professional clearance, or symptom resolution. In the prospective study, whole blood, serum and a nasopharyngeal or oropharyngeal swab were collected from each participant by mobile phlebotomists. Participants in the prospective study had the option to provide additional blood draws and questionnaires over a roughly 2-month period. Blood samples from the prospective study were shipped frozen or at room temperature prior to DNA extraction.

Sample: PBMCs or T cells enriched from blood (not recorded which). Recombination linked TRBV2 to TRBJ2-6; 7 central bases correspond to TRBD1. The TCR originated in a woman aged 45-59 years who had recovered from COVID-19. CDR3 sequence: CASIPGQAYSGANVLTF. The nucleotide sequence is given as TGTGCCAGCATCCCCGGACAGGCCTACTCTGGGGCCAACGTCCTGACTTTC.